The clone carrying this TCR beta chain has only one observation. These data originate in a study of blood T cell repertoires in COVID-19. Study-level information: Acute and convalescent COVID-19 samples came from the United States, Italy and Spain.

Authors' methods: From reference gene primer amplification, estimates of nucleated cell counts were derived. TCRdb keeps only in-frame clones here, not all; method: immunoSEQ multiplex PCR. V and J calls and clone size are given by that table; D and trimming were obtained from the DNA. The sample gives around 100,000 clones, about 86% of which show up once; roughly 2.6% is in the top ten. Participant age was roughly 18 to 100 years, and participants resided in 20 to 30 US areas. Per the germline V gene, CDR1 is MNHEY and CDR2 is SMNVEV (reference sequence). The germline V and J ends were trimmed by 3 bases and 10 bases, with 22 bases remaining between them. The CDR3 length is 16 residues.

The V and J genes are TRBV27 and TRBJ2-1; possibly TRBD2 for D (5 bases). This receptor was obtained from a woman aged 50 to 60 who had recovered from COVID-19. Sequenced input: PBMCs or T cells enriched from blood (not recorded which). The CDR3 region is CASSFKEVRVFGEQFF. In DNA form, the CDR3 reads TGTGCCAGCAGTTTCAAGGAGGTGAGGGTTTTTGGGGAGCAGTTCTTC.